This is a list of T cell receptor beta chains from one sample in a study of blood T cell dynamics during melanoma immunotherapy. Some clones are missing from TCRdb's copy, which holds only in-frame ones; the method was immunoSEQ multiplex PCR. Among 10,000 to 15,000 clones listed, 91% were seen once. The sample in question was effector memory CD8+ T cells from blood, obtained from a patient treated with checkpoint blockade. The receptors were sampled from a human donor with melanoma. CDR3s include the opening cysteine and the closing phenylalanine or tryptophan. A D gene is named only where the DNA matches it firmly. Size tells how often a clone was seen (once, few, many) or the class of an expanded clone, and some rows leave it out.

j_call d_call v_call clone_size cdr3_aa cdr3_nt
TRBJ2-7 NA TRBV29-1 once CSVESGYEQYF TGCAGCGTGGAAAGTGGGTACGAGCAGTACTTC
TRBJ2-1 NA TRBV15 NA CATSRVTYNEQFF TGTGCCACCAGCAGAGTGACTTACAATGAGCAGTTCTTC
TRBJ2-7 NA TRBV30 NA CAWSVGLTYEQYF TGTGCCTGGAGTGTGGGTCTTACCTACGAGCAGTACTTC
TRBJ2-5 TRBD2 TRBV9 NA CASSLRTSGRETQYF TGTGCCAGCAGCTTACGGACTAGCGGGAGGGAGACCCAGTACTTC
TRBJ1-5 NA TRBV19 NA CASTRGQNGNQPQHF TGTGCCAGCACCCGGGGACAAAACGGCAATCAGCCCCAGCATTTT
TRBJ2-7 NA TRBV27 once CASSPPVGRAYEQYF TGTGCCAGCAGTCCACCCGTCGGGCGAGCCTACGAGCAGTACTTC
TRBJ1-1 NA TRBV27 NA CASSLSRATEAFF TGTGCCAGCAGTCTATCCAGGGCCACTGAAGCTTTCTTT
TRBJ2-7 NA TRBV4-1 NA CASSQEAIRPTYEQYF TGCGCCAGCAGCCAAGAGGCTATTCGCCCTACCTACGAGCAGTACTTC
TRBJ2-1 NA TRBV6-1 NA CASSGRSSYNEQFF TGTGCCAGCAGTGGGCGGAGCTCCTACAATGAGCAGTTCTTC
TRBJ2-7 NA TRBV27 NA CASTVTGIYEQYF TGTGCCAGCACCGTAACAGGGATCTACGAGCAGTACTTC
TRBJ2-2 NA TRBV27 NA CASSFYTGELFF TGTGCCAGCAGTTTCTACACCGGGGAGCTGTTTTTT
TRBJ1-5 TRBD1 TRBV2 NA CASSETRGQGYQPQHF TGTGCCAGCAGTGAAACGCGGGGACAGGGCTATCAGCCCCAGCATTTT
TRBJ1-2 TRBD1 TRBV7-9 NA CASSSSDRGHGYTF TGTGCCAGCAGCTCCTCAGACAGGGGCCATGGCTACACCTTC
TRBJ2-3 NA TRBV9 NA CASSAGVIVVGTDTQYF TGTGCCAGCAGCGCTGGCGTTATTGTAGTGGGCACAGATACGCAGTATTTT
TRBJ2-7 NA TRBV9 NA CASSPRDKSFYEQYF TGTGCCAGCAGCCCCCGGGACAAATCCTTCTACGAGCAGTACTTC
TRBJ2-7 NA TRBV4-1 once CASSQGWSPGACCEQYF TGCGCCAGCAGCCAAGGCTGGAGCCCAGGGGCATGTTGCGAGCAGTACTTC
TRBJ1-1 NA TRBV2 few CASSVGQMNTEAFF TGTGCCAGCAGTGTAGGCCAGATGAACACTGAAGCTTTCTTT
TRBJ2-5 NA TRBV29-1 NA CSARDPETQYF TGCAGCGCCCGGGACCCAGAGACCCAGTACTTC
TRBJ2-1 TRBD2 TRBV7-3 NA CASSLLAGAYNEQFF TGTGCCAGCAGCTTACTAGCGGGAGCCTACAATGAGCAGTTCTTC
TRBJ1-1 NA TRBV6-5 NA CASSWNTGKADTEAFF TGTGCCAGCAGTTGGAATACAGGGAAGGCGGACACTGAAGCTTTCTTT
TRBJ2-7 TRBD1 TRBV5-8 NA CASSTDRGYEQYF TGTGCCAGCAGCACCGACAGGGGCTACGAGCAGTACTTC
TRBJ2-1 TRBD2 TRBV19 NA CASSIAQLATNEQFF TGTGCCAGTAGTATAGCCCAACTAGCGACGAATGAGCAGTTCTTC
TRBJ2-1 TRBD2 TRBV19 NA CASSWGLAGVYNEQFF TGTGCCAGTAGTTGGGGACTAGCGGGAGTTTACAATGAGCAGTTCTTC
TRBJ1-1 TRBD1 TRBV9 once CASSGVNSGQGSTEAFF TGTGCCAGCAGCGGTGTCAATTCGGGACAGGGTAGCACTGAAGCTTTCTTT
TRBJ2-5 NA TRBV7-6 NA CASSSIQETQYF TGTGCCAGCAGCTCGATCCAAGAGACCCAGTACTTC
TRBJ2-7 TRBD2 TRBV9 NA CASSGTSGRFEQYF TGTGCCAGCAGCGGGACTAGCGGGAGATTCGAGCAGTACTTC
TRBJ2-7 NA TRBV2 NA CASSERSASSYEQYF TGTGCCAGCAGTGAACGTTCGGCAAGTTCCTACGAGCAGTACTTC
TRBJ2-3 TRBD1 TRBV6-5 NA CASSTTGGTDTQYF TGTGCCAGCAGTACGACAGGGGGCACAGATACGCAGTATTTT
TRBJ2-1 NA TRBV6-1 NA CASSASGFDEQFF TGTGCCAGCAGTGCGTCGGGGTTCGATGAGCAGTTCTTC
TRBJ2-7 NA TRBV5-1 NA CASSLAGISYEQYF TGCGCCAGCAGCTTGGCGGGGATTTCCTACGAGCAGTACTTC
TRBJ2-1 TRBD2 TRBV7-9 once CASSSKLGTSSISEQFF TGTGCCAGCAGCTCGAAACTCGGGACTAGTTCTATCAGTGAGCAGTTCTTC
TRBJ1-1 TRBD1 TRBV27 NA CASSYVRGDPEAFF TGTGCCAGCAGTTACGTCAGGGGGGACCCTGAAGCTTTCTTT
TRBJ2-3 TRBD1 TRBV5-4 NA CASSSDRGRIDTQYF TGTGCCAGCAGCTCAGACAGGGGGCGTATAGATACGCAGTATTTT
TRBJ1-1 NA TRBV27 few CASSFGGLDTEAFF TGTGCCAGCAGTTTCGGAGGGTTGGACACTGAAGCTTTCTTT
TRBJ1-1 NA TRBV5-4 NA CASSIWDRRNVGAFF TGTGCCAGCAGCATATGGGATAGGAGAAATGTTGGAGCTTTCTTT
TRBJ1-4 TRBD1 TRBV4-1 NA CASSLGTGVEKLFF TGCGCCAGCAGCCTCGGGACAGGGGTGGAAAAACTGTTTTTT
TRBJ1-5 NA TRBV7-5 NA CVRKDSDKHCWNQPQHF TGTGTCAGAAAAGACAGTGATAAACACTGTTGGAATCAGCCCCAGCATTTT
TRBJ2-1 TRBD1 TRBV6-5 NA CASSYGTGGWYEQFF TGTGCCAGCAGTTACGGGACAGGGGGCTGGTATGAGCAGTTCTTC
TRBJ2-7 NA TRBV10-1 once CASSESAGLPYEQYF TGCGCCAGCAGTGAGTCCGCAGGGTTACCCTACGAGCAGTACTTC
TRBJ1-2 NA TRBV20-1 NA CSARRGNGYTF TGCAGTGCTAGACGGGGGAACGGCTACACCTTC
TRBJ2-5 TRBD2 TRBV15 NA CATSRERGLQETQYF TGTGCCACCAGCAGAGAGCGGGGGTTGCAAGAGACCCAGTACTTC
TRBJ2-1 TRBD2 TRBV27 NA CASSFRTSGMGEQFF TGTGCCAGCAGTTTCAGGACTAGCGGGATGGGGGAGCAGTTCTTC
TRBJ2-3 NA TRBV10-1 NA CASSEHGNTDTQYF TGCGCCAGCAGTGAGCACGGGAACACAGATACGCAGTATTTT